These 23 T cell receptor beta chains were sequenced from one sample in a study of blood T cell repertoires in COVID-19. Sequenced by immunoSEQ multiplex PCR; TCRdb stores in-frame clones only, minus some. The sample has approximately 170,000 clones, around 84% seen once; the top ten hold approximately 7.7%. Sequences were obtained from PBMCs or T cells enriched from blood (not recorded which). The receptors shown here come from a woman aged 50 to 60 who had recovered from COVID-19.

The chain joins TRBV7-9 to TRBJ1-1; D uncertain. This CDR3 region has 13 residues. Germline-derived CDR1 and CDR2 are SEHNR and FQNEAQ (reference sequence). Trimming removed 1 base at V and 4 bases at J, with 7 bases between. The CDR3 protein is CASSLGASTEAFF. In nucleotides, the CDR3 is TGTGCCAGCAGCTTAGGAGCTTCCACTGAAGCTTTCTTT.

The rearrangement links TRBV18 to TRBJ2-5; the match to TRBD2 covers 14 bases. Germline CDR1 KGHSH, CDR2 LQKENI. J lost 5 bases, V lost 3 bases, and 5 bases had no gene match. The length of the CDR3 is 16 residues. CDR3 in DNA: TGTGCCAGCTCACCCGGACTAGCGGGAGGCGGGGAGACCCAGTACTTC. It encodes CASSPGLAGGGETQYF.

The CDR3 DNA is TGTGCCAGTAGAGCAGAGGATAAGGCTTTCTTT. The encoded protein is CASRAEDKAFF. This chain connects TRBV19 to TRBJ1-1; D gene unclear. This CDR3 has 11 amino acids. Germline CDR1 reads LNHDA; CDR2 reads SQIVND (reference sequence). V was trimmed by 6 bases and J by 11 bases, leaving 13 bases between them.

This clone appeared a single time. V gene TRBV7-3 combines with J gene TRBJ2-2, with a possible D match to TRBD1 (6 bases). CDR3 length: 15 residues. Trimming cost V 8 bases and J 4 bases, with 17 bases left between them. Germline V gives CDR1 SGHTA, CDR2 FQGTGA. CDR3 sequence (DNA): TGTGCCAGCGCTGAAAAGGGCAGGGGCACCGGGGAGCTGTTTTTT. Protein: CASAEKGRGTGELFF.

The chain recombines TRBV6-2 or TRBV6-3 with TRBJ2-1, with 10 bases identical to TRBD2. This CDR3 comprises 16 residues. With 5 bases clipped from V and 5 bases from J, the junction kept 9 bases outside the gene matches. CDR1 is MNHEY, CDR2 SVGEGT, per germline. The CDR3 loop reads CASSPAGGLLHNEQFF. CDR3 DNA sequence: TGTGCCAGCAGTCCAGCGGGGGGGTTATTGCACAATGAGCAGTTCTTC.

V is TRBV4-3 and J is TRBJ1-5; the D is unclear. Deletions cut 1 base from V and 5 bases from J, with 12 bases between. The length of the CDR3 is 15 residues. Germline V lookup: CDR1 LGHNA, CDR2 YSLEER. CDR3 loop: CASSQVYARYQPQHF. In DNA, the CDR3 is TGCGCCAGCAGCCAAGTCTATGCACGATATCAGCCCCAGCATTTT.

The V call is TRBV18, the J call TRBJ2-5; 7 nucleotides line up with TRBD1. After removal of 4 bases from V and 4 bases from J, the junction contained 9 bases not matched to a gene. From germline, CDR1 is KGHSH and CDR2 LQKENI. There are 15 residues in the CDR3. CDR3 bases: TGTGCCAGCTCACGTAAAGACAGGGATATAGAGACCCAGTACTTC. Its translation: CASSRKDRDIETQYF.

This chain joins TRBV7-2 and TRBJ1-2; 8 positions match TRBD1. Trimming at V came to 10 bases and at J to 5 bases, leaving 6 bases not matched to a gene. Germline V gene lookup returns CDR1 SGHTA and CDR2 FQGNSA. CDR3 size: 12 residues. As DNA, the CDR3 is TGTGCCATCACTGACAGGGGTTATGGCTACACCTTC. The encoded protein is CAITDRGYGYTF.

This chain connects TRBV19 to TRBJ2-7, with TRBD2 identical over 8 bases. This CDR3 is 15 amino acids long. The ends lost 5 bases at V and 2 bases at J; junction bases unmatched: 8. Germline loops: CDR1 LNHDA, CDR2 SQIVND (reference sequence). The CDR3 DNA follows: TGTGCCAGTAGTCCGGGCCGGACTAGCACCTACGAGCAGTACTTC. As protein: CASSPGRTSTYEQYF.

This chain joins TRBV6-5 and TRBJ1-6; no definite D call. CDR1 is MNHEY, CDR2 SVGAGI, per germline. V was pared by 5 bases and J by 5 bases, with 13 bases between. The CDR3 contains 15 residues. The DNA of the CDR3 is TGTGCCAGCAGTCGAGGACGGGGAGATAATTCACCCCTCCACTTT. Translated, it gives CASSRGRGDNSPLHF.

The chain joins TRBV5-5 to TRBJ1-1, with D tentatively TRBD1 (6 bases). Germline loops: CDR1 SGHKS, CDR2 YYEKEE (reference sequence). V was trimmed by 1 base and J by 2 bases, leaving 15 bases between them. The CDR3 length is 16 residues. The CDR3 DNA reads TGTGCCAGCAGCTTGTCCGCCGGGACAACAAACACTGAAGCTTTCTTT. Its translation: CASSLSAGTTNTEAFF.

This clone has just one count. The rearrangement uses TRBV6-2 or TRBV6-3 and TRBJ2-7; D gene unclear. The ends were cut back, 0 bases at V and 0 bases at J, with 9 bases in the middle. Germline V gene data show CDR1 as MNHEY and CDR2 as SVGEGT. This CDR3 has 15 residues. This CDR3 reads CASSYSPTGSYEQYF. The DNA for the CDR3 is TGTGCCAGCAGTTACTCCCCGACGGGCTCCTACGAGCAGTACTTC.

The rearrangement uses TRBV12-3 or TRBV12-4 and TRBJ1-1; tentatively, D is TRBD1 (6 bases). The CDR3 has 12 residues. The V gene lost 8 bases and the J gene lost 11 bases, with 18 bases spanning the gap. CDR3 sequence (DNA): TGTGCCAGCTCGAACCCCAACAGGGCGGCTTTCTTT. Its translation: CASSNPNRAAFF.

This chain joins TRBV29-1 and TRBJ2-7, with 7 bases fitting TRBD2. The length of the CDR3 is 13 residues. Germline assignment: CDR1 SQVTM and CDR2 ANQGSEA. The J segment lost 4 bases and the V segment lost 4 bases, leaving 7 bases of the junction unmatched. The CDR3 sequence: CSVVGGVGYEQYF. The CDR3, as DNA: TGCAGCGTTGTGGGAGGGGTCGGGTACGAGCAGTACTTC.

The DNA for the CDR3 is TGTGCCAGCAGTCAGTACCGCACAGATACGCAGTATTTT. This sequence encodes CASSQYRTDTQYF. The chain has TRBV6-5 and TRBJ2-3; D gene ambiguous. V was cut by 5 bases and J by 1 base, with 7 bases left in between. This CDR3 contains 13 residues. Germline V gene data show CDR1 as MNHEY and CDR2 as SVGAGI.

This clone has just a few counts. The chain is built from TRBV19 and TRBJ1-2; D call uncertain. Germline V gene lookup returns CDR1 LNHDA and CDR2 SQIVND (reference sequence). Trimming removed 3 bases from V and 5 bases from J, with 13 bases in between. This CDR3 is 14 amino acids long. The CDR3 loop is CASSMGLLNYGYTF. CDR3 in DNA: TGTGCCAGTAGTATGGGCCTCCTGAATTATGGCTACACCTTC.

The chain uses TRBV18 and TRBJ1-5; no clear D. The CDR3 covers 13 residues. The germline V and J ends were trimmed by 2 bases and 4 bases, with 6 bases remaining between them. Germline V gives CDR1 KGHSH, CDR2 LQKENI. The DNA of the CDR3 is TGTGCCAGCTCACCATCCCAGAATCAGCCCCAGCATTTT. Translation: CASSPSQNQPQHF.

V usage is TRBV6-2 or TRBV6-3 and J usage is TRBJ1-2; no clear D gene. The CDR3 runs 14 residues. The ends were cut back, 2 bases at V and 7 bases at J, with 14 bases in the middle. Germline CDR1 and CDR2: MNHEY and SVGEGT. CDR3: CASSYQVPAGGYTF. Written as DNA, the CDR3 is TGTGCCAGCAGTTACCAGGTTCCCGCTGGTGGCTACACCTTC.

This chain joins TRBV27 and TRBJ2-7; 11 nucleotides line up with TRBD2. This CDR3 contains 15 residues. CDR1 and CDR2 from the germline V gene are MNHEY and SMNVEV (reference sequence). Trimming cost V 2 bases and J 3 bases; bases outside gene matches: 3. CDR3 sequence (DNA): TGTGCCAGCAGTTTAAAGACTAGCGGGGTCTACGAGCAGTACTTC. It is translated as CASSLKTSGVYEQYF.

This chain uses TRBV4-2 with TRBJ2-7; TRBD2 agrees at 14 bases. Germline trimming cut 1 base from V and 6 bases from J; bases unmatched to any gene: 5. The CDR3 contains 16 residues. The germline V gene has CDR1 LGHNA and CDR2 YNFKEQ. CDR3 residues: CASSQAGTSGGSEQYF. The CDR3 region has the DNA TGTGCCAGCAGCCAAGCCGGGACTAGCGGGGGTAGCGAGCAGTACTTC.

The chain recombines TRBV5-8 with TRBJ2-3, with 7 bases identical to TRBD2. V lost 4 bases and J lost 2; bases outside the gene matches: 7. Per germline, CDR1 SGHTS and CDR2 YDEGEE. This CDR3 spans 15 amino acids. The CDR3 nucleotides read TGTGCCAGCAGCCGCCAAGCGGGGATCACAGATACGCAGTATTTT. This gives the protein CASSRQAGITDTQYF.

The chain carries TRBV29-1 and TRBJ2-6; D may be TRBD1 (6 bases). This CDR3 is built from 15 residues. Germline V gene data show CDR1 as SQVTM and CDR2 as ANQGSEA. Between the trimmed V and J ends, which lost 0 bases and 2 bases, there was a span of 8 bases. In DNA form, the CDR3 reads TGCAGCGTTGAAGACAGGGGTGCTGGGGCCAACGTCCTGACTTTC. Its translation is CSVEDRGAGANVLTF.

The chain combines TRBV2 with TRBJ2-2; D gene uncertain. The germline V and J ends were trimmed by 6 bases and 7 bases, with 12 bases remaining between them. The CDR3 is 13 residues long. Germline V gene sequence: CDR1 SNHLY, CDR2 FYNNEI. CDR3 sequence reads: CASRILGIGELFF. The CDR3 region has the DNA TGTGCCAGCAGGATTTTGGGCATCGGGGAGCTGTTTTTT.